The 26 T cell receptor beta chains presented below share a single source sample, sequenced in a study of blood T cell repertoires in COVID-19. Sequencing used immunoSEQ multiplex PCR; TCRdb keeps in-frame clones, though not all of them. The sample carries around 120,000 clones, approximately 87% recorded once. The sequenced material came from peripheral blood. The receptors come from an older woman with acute or convalescent COVID-19.

The genes are TRBV7-6 and TRBJ1-1, with D tentatively TRBD1 (5 bases). This CDR3 region has 16 residues. V was shortened by 0 bases and J by 1 base, with 12 bases between the two germline ends. CDR1 and CDR2 (germline): SGHVS, FNYEAQ. In DNA form, the CDR3 reads TGTGCCAGCAGCTTAGCAGGAGGGGCTGGGAACACTGAAGCTTTCTTT. As protein: CASSLAGGAGNTEAFF.

This CDR3 reads CASSFTGSGGGANVLTF. For the CDR3, the DNA is TGCGCCAGCAGCTTTACAGGTTCTGGCGGCGGGGCCAACGTCCTGACTTTC. The V gene is TRBV5-1, the J gene TRBJ2-6, with D maybe TRBD1 (5 bases). This CDR3 spans 17 amino acids. Germline CDR1 is SGHRS and CDR2 is YFSETQ. V was pared by 2 bases and J by 4 bases, with 16 bases between.

V usage is TRBV4-1 and J usage is TRBJ1-2; D remains ambiguous. This CDR3 comprises 15 residues. V lost 0 bases and J 4 bases, leaving 12 bases between the germline ends. Looked up from germline, CDR1 is MGHRA and CDR2 is YSYEKL. In DNA form, the CDR3 reads TGCGCCAGCAGCCAAGAGGCGGAGTCATTCTATGGCTACACCTTC. Its protein is CASSQEAESFYGYTF.

The chain uses TRBV4-1 and TRBJ1-3; 8 bases match TRBD1. V shed 1 base, J shed 3 bases, and the junction held 5 bases outside the gene matches. The CDR3 has 16 amino acids. Germline loops: CDR1 MGHRA, CDR2 YSYEKL. CDR3 amino acids: CASSQGGQGYGNTIYF. CDR3 nucleotides: TGCGCCAGCAGCCAAGGAGGACAGGGCTATGGAAACACCATATATTTT.

The DNA of the CDR3 is TGTGCCAGCGGATGGACAGACTCCTACGAGCAGTACTTC. It yields the protein CASGWTDSYEQYF. The chain couples TRBV6-5 to TRBJ2-7; weak D call: TRBD1 (6 bases). Between the trimmed V and J ends, which lost 8 bases and 0 bases, there was a span of 11 bases. Germline CDR1 and CDR2: MNHEY and SVGAGI. The CDR3 consists of 13 residues.

CDR3 in amino acids: CASSLASQLPYEQYF. CDR3 in DNA: TGTGCCAGCAGCTTGGCGTCCCAGTTGCCCTACGAGCAGTACTTC. The V gene is TRBV5-5, the J gene TRBJ2-7; no clear D. This CDR3 has 15 residues. The germline V gene has CDR1 SGHKS and CDR2 YYEKEE (reference sequence). V lost 0 bases, J lost 2 bases, and 12 bases lay in between.

This clone was observed a single time. This chain uses TRBV28 with TRBJ1-2; D is possibly TRBD1 (5 bases). CDR1 is MDHEN, CDR2 SYDVKM, per germline. The CDR3 consists of 14 residues. V lost 5 bases and J lost 3, with 13 bases in between. The chain's CDR3 is CASSVTASDYGYTF. For the CDR3, the DNA is TGTGCCAGCAGTGTGACAGCCTCTGACTATGGCTACACCTTC.

V and J are TRBV7-3 and TRBJ1-4; D is unclear. Germline V gene sequence: CDR1 SGHTA, CDR2 FQGTGA. CDR3 length: 13 amino acids. Trimming took 5 bases from V and 8 from J, leaving 12 bases between them. Written as DNA, the CDR3 is TGTGCCAGCAGCCCCGTCCCGGGGGAAAAACTGTTTTTT. It yields the protein CASSPVPGEKLFF.

The CDR3 protein is CASSWTSGGRGEQYF. CDR3 nucleotides: TGTGCCAGCAGCTGGACTAGCGGGGGGCGGGGTGAGCAGTACTTC. This sequence joins TRBV28 and TRBJ2-7, with TRBD2 identical over 14 bases. The CDR3 extends over 15 amino acids. CDR1 and CDR2 from the germline V gene are MDHEN and SYDVKM. With 6 bases clipped from V and 7 bases from J, the junction kept 8 bases outside the gene matches. The variable domain in full, completed from reference TRBV28 and TRBJ2-7, reads DVKVTQSSRYLVKRTGEKVFLECVQDMDHENMFWYRQDPGLGLRLIYFSYDVKMKEKGDIPEGYSVSREKKERFSLILESASTNQTSMYLCASSWTSGGRGEQYFGPGTRLTVT.

The chain couples TRBV2 to TRBJ1-2; the match to TRBD1 covers 7 bases. Germline V CDR1 and CDR2: SNHLY, FYNNEI. CDR3 length equals 14 residues. Unmatched junction bases numbered 7, after V lost 4 bases and J lost 5 bases. The DNA for the CDR3 is TGTGCCAGCAGTGGACAGGGCTTTATATATGGCTACACCTTC. Translating gives CASSGQGFIYGYTF. The entire variable domain, with the rest obtained from reference TRBV2 and TRBJ1-2, is as follows: EPEVTQTPSHQVTQMGQEVILRCVPISNHLYFYWYRQILGQKVEFLVSFYNNEISEKSEIFDDQFSVERPDGSNFTLKIRSTKLEDSAMYFCASSGQGFIYGYTFGSGTRLTVV.

The V call is TRBV18, the J call TRBJ2-7; no reliable D call. Trimming pared 6 bases from V and 3 bases from J, leaving 6 bases between. CDR3 size: 11 residues. Germline lookup yields CDR1 KGHSH and CDR2 LQKENI. The CDR3 here is CASSRDYEQYF. Written as DNA, the CDR3 is TGTGCCAGCTCCCGCGACTACGAGCAGTACTTC.

This clone was seen more than once but under ten times. The V call is TRBV5-1, the J call TRBJ2-1, with TRBD2 matching over 10 bases. Germline loops: CDR1 SGHRS, CDR2 YFSETQ. V lost 6 bases and J lost 8; bases outside the gene matches: 8. This CDR3 is built from 14 residues. CDR3 sequence: CASTIAGGMDEQFF. CDR3 bases: TGCGCCAGCACCATAGCGGGGGGAATGGATGAGCAGTTCTTC. Full variable domain (remainder filled in from reference TRBV5-1 and TRBJ2-1): KAGVTQTPRYLIKTRGQQVTLSCSPISGHRSVSWYQQTPGQGLQFLFEYFSETQRNKGNFPGRFSGRQFSNSRSEMNVSTLELGDSALYLCASTIAGGMDEQFFGPGTRLTVL.

The chain links TRBV15 to TRBJ1-4; D remains unclear. Between the trimmed V and J ends, which lost 0 bases and 6 bases, there was a span of 20 bases. This CDR3 has 18 amino acids. CDR1 is LNHNV, CDR2 YYDKDF, per germline (reference sequence). The CDR3 DNA reads as TGTGCCACCAGCAGAGATCGAATGCGGCCCCGAATGGATGAAAAACTGTTTTTT. Protein: CATSRDRMRPRMDEKLFF.

This chain uses TRBV9 with TRBJ2-3; perhaps TRBD2 as D (6 bases). The CDR3 extends over 16 amino acids. Germline CDR1 reads SGDLS; CDR2 reads YYNGEE. Trimming took 0 bases from V and 2 from J, leaving 13 bases between them. CDR3 protein: CASSVGLAGTTDTQYF. The CDR3 coding sequence is TGTGCCAGCAGCGTAGGGCTTGCGGGGACCACAGATACGCAGTATTTT. Together with reference TRBV9 and TRBJ2-3, the CDR3 gives the full variable domain: DSGVTQTPKHLITATGQRVTLRCSPRSGDLSVYWYQQSLDQGLQFLIQYYNGEERAKGNILERFSAQQFPDLHSELNLSSLELGDSALYFCASSVGLAGTTDTQYFGPGTRLTVL.

The chain links TRBV10-1 to TRBJ2-3; 13 nucleotides align to TRBD2. From germline, CDR1 is WNHNN and CDR2 SYGVQD (reference sequence). The CDR3 totals 16 residues. The V and J ends lost 3 bases and 6 bases, in that order; junction bases with no gene match: 6. CDR3 sequence reads: CASSDPTSGGPDTQYF. The CDR3 region has the DNA TGCGCCAGCAGTGATCCGACTAGCGGGGGGCCGGATACGCAGTATTTT.

CDR3 loop: CASSLGSGNNNEQFF. DNA of the CDR3: TGCGCCAGCAGCTTGGGTTCAGGCAACAACAATGAGCAGTTCTTC. This chain uses TRBV5-1 with TRBJ2-1; D unresolved. CDR1 and CDR2 (germline): SGHRS, YFSETQ. The CDR3 is made up of 15 amino acids. V dropped 0 bases and J dropped 5 bases, with 12 bases sitting between them.

V is TRBV3-1 (or the pseudogene TRBV3-2) and J is TRBJ1-2; 7 bases fit TRBD1. The junction had 5 bases not matched to a gene; V was cut back by 0 bases and J by 7 bases. The CDR3 has 14 residues. Per the germline V gene, CDR1 is LGHDT and CDR2 is YNNKEL (reference sequence). The CDR3 coding sequence is TGTGCCAGCAGCCAAGATGGGACAGTACTTGGCTACACCTTC. Translating it yields CASSQDGTVLGYTF.

This chain uses TRBV3-1 (or the pseudogene TRBV3-2) with TRBJ1-6; 8 bases are a match to TRBD1. The CDR3 length is 16 residues. CDR1 is LGHDT, CDR2 YNNKEL, per germline (reference sequence). Trimming removed 3 bases from V and 11 bases from J; junction bases left unmatched: 12. CDR3 residues: CASSQSDRGGGPPLHF. DNA for the CDR3: TGTGCCAGCAGCCAGAGCGACAGGGGAGGAGGTCCACCCCTCCACTTT.

This chain connects TRBV5-1 to TRBJ1-6, with D maybe TRBD1 (6 bases). V lost 8 bases and J 8 bases, leaving 17 bases between the germline ends. The CDR3 consists of 14 residues. Looked up from germline, CDR1 is SGHRS and CDR2 is YFSETQ. The CDR3 reads CASSLQGRDSPLHF. For the CDR3, the DNA is TGCGCCAGTTCCCTTCAGGGGCGGGATTCACCCCTCCACTTT.

The chain couples TRBV28 to TRBJ2-7; 10 nucleotides match TRBD1. The germline V gene encodes CDR1 MDHEN and CDR2 SYDVKM. This CDR3 has 14 residues. V shed 7 bases and J 4 bases; nucleotides not matched to a gene: 7. This CDR3 reads CASNRQGARYEQYF. The CDR3 region has the DNA TGTGCCAGCAACCGACAGGGGGCTCGGTACGAGCAGTACTTC. The full variable domain, its missing parts supplied by reference TRBV28 and TRBJ2-7, is DVKVTQSSRYLVKRTGEKVFLECVQDMDHENMFWYRQDPGLGLRLIYFSYDVKMKEKGDIPEGYSVSREKKERFSLILESASTNQTSMYLCASNRQGARYEQYFGPGTRLTVT.

The chain employs TRBV2 and TRBJ2-1, with D possibly matching TRBD2 (6 bases). Trimming removed 7 bases at V and 1 base at J, with 8 bases between. Germline V gene data show CDR1 as SNHLY and CDR2 as FYNNEI. The CDR3 runs 13 residues. CDR3 amino acids: CASKEGSYNEQFF. Written as DNA, the CDR3 is TGTGCCAGCAAGGAGGGGTCCTACAATGAGCAGTTCTTC.

The V and J genes are TRBV7-6 and TRBJ2-7, with D hard to call. Germline V lookup: CDR1 SGHVS, CDR2 FNYEAQ. Trimming left V 5 bases short and J 4 bases short, with 21 bases between. This CDR3 is built from 16 residues. The CDR3 region is CASSNGRSGRIYEQYF. In DNA form, the CDR3 reads TGTGCCAGCAGCAACGGCCGTAGTGGGCGAATATACGAGCAGTACTTC. The complete variable domain, with remaining parts taken from reference TRBV7-6 and TRBJ2-7, reads GAGVSQSPRYKVTKRGQDVALRCDPISGHVSLYWYRQALGQGPEFLTYFNYEAQQDKSGLPNDRFSAERPEGSISTLTIQRTEQRDSAMYRCASSNGRSGRIYEQYFGPGTRLTVT.

The chain couples TRBV2 to TRBJ2-1, with TRBD2 matching over 15 bases. The CDR3 is 17 amino acids. V shed 4 bases, J shed 4 bases, and the junction held 5 bases outside the gene matches. Germline V lookup: CDR1 SNHLY, CDR2 FYNNEI. In DNA, the CDR3 is TGTGCCAGCAGTGCTACGGGACTAGCGGGGGGTTACAATGAGCAGTTCTTC. It yields the protein CASSATGLAGGYNEQFF.

This clone showed up just a few times. V and J are TRBV15 and TRBJ1-4, with 7 positions matching TRBD1. Germline V gives CDR1 LNHNV, CDR2 YYDKDF (reference sequence). Trimming cost V 5 bases and J 4 bases; bases outside gene matches: 4. The CDR3 runs 14 residues. Here the CDR3 DNA reads TGTGCCACCAGCGGCCAGGGGGGTAATGAAAAACTGTTTTTT. The encoded protein is CATSGQGGNEKLFF.

This clone was recorded a few times. This CDR3 is also generated by other DNA sequences in the sample. V and J are TRBV3-1 (or the pseudogene TRBV3-2) and TRBJ1-6; D unclear. This CDR3 is 16 amino acids long. The germline gives CDR1 LGHDT, CDR2 YNNKEL (reference sequence). V gave up 1 base and J gave up 0 bases, with 7 bases separating them. The CDR3 coding sequence is TGTGCCAGCAGCCAAGCAGGACTCTCCTATAATTCACCCCTCCACTTT. It yields the protein CASSQAGLSYNSPLHF.

The chain carries TRBV2 and TRBJ1-2; TRBD1 agrees at 7 bases. The CDR3 has 15 residues. The germline V gene has CDR1 SNHLY and CDR2 FYNNEI. The junction had 4 bases not matched to a gene; V was cut back by 3 bases and J by 0 bases. The CDR3 sequence is CASSDWDRANYGYTF. CDR3 bases: TGTGCCAGCAGTGATTGGGACAGAGCTAACTATGGCTACACCTTC.